Listed here are 18 T cell receptor beta chains from one sample, sequenced in a study of T-cell reconstitution after alpha-beta-depleted transplantation in children. It was with unique molecular identifiers that the TCRbeta library was prepared. MiXCR, applied by TCRdb to the PCR reads, yields one record per CDR3 protein. The data contain about 200,000 distinct CDR3 sequences, roughly 7.1% of them seen just once; the ten biggest clones take up just over 5.5%. Here the sequenced sample was PBMCs, taken before TCRalphabeta/CD19-depleted stem cell transplant. The receptors come from a boy younger than 10 with acute lymphoblastic leukemia, due to receive a stem cell transplant.

CDR3 DNA: TGTGCCAGCAGCCAAGTTCCCGGACAGATGAGAGAGACCCAGTACTTC. Protein product: CASSQVPGQMRETQYF. The rearrangement joins TRBV14 to TRBJ2-5; D is perhaps TRBD1 (6 bases). V was trimmed by 1 base and J by 4 bases, leaving 16 bases between them. CDR1 is SGHDN and CDR2 is FVKESK in the germline V gene. The CDR3 length is 16 residues.

This clonotype was seen many times. The chain employs TRBV6-2 or TRBV6-3 and TRBJ2-5; D call uncertain. V dropped 2 bases and J dropped 4 bases, with 8 bases sitting between them. In germline, CDR1 is MNHEY, CDR2 SVGEGT. The CDR3 is 13 residues long. DNA for the CDR3: TGTGCCAGCAGTTACCTACACGGAGAGACCCAGTACTTC. Translating it yields CASSYLHGETQYF.

This clonotype was observed a few times. The rearrangement links TRBV20-1 to TRBJ2-7, with D maybe TRBD2 (5 bases). V dropped 6 bases and J dropped 2 bases, with 14 bases sitting between them. This CDR3 has 13 residues. Germline V lookup: CDR1 DFQATT, CDR2 SNEGSKA (reference sequence). The CDR3 DNA is TGCAGTGCGAGGACTGGAAGAGCCTACGAGCAGTACTTC. Its protein is CSARTGRAYEQYF.

The V gene is TRBV6-5, the J gene TRBJ1-2; TRBD1 agrees at 7 bases. This CDR3 has 16 residues. Trimming removed 0 bases from V and 4 bases from J; junction bases left unmatched: 8. Germline loops: CDR1 MNHEY, CDR2 SVGAGI. The CDR3 loop is CASSYSPTGLVYGYTF. The CDR3 DNA follows: TGTGCCAGCAGTTACTCTCCGACAGGGTTAGTCTATGGCTACACCTTC.

The CDR3 loop reads CASSPDRAQGGNQPQHF. The CDR3 nucleotides are TGTGCCAGCAGCCCCGACAGGGCGCAGGGGGGCAATCAGCCCCAGCATTTT. This chain uses TRBV12-3 or TRBV12-4 with TRBJ1-5; the match to TRBD1 covers 7 bases. V was pared by 6 bases and J by 2 bases, with 13 bases of the junction left unmatched. The CDR3 is 17 residues long.

J is TRBJ1-2 and V is TRBV2; no clear D gene. V lost 3 bases to trimming and J lost 4 bases, with 9 bases between them. The CDR3 contains 13 residues. Germline loops: CDR1 SNHLY, CDR2 FYNNEI. The CDR3 DNA follows: TGTGCCAGCAGTGATGGGCAGCTCTATGGCTACACCTTC. Translation gives CASSDGQLYGYTF.

This clonotype was observed at least ten times. The chain employs TRBV28 and TRBJ1-4; D not certain. Trimming took off 2 bases at V and 0 bases at J, with 10 bases between the two ends. CDR1 MDHEN and CDR2 SYDVKM come from the germline V gene. CDR3 length equals 16 residues. This chain's CDR3 is CASSLDTLATNEKLFF. CDR3 coding DNA: TGTGCCAGCAGTTTAGACACCCTGGCAACTAATGAAAAACTGTTTTTT.

This clonotype occurred a few times. The chain recombines TRBV12-3 or TRBV12-4 with TRBJ2-1, with D possibly matching TRBD2 (5 bases). Trimming cost V 1 base and J 2 bases, with 15 bases left between them. This CDR3 has 17 amino acids. Here the CDR3 DNA reads TGTGCCAGCAGTTTAGGAGGTAGCGCGAGACCCTACAATGAGCAGTTCTTC. Amino acid sequence: CASSLGGSARPYNEQFF.

In this sample, this clonotype turned up many times. The J gene is TRBJ2-2, the V gene TRBV4-3; 7 bases match TRBD2. J lost 7 bases, V lost 4 bases, and 6 bases had no gene match. The CDR3 has 14 residues. The germline V gene encodes CDR1 LGHNA and CDR2 YSLEER. CDR3 region: CASSPGGLVGELFF. DNA of the CDR3: TGCGCCAGCAGCCCGGGGGGTTTGGTCGGGGAGCTGTTTTTT.

This clonotype was recorded at least ten times. The chain couples TRBV20-1 to TRBJ2-1; 12 bases match TRBD2. This CDR3 is 15 amino acids long. Germline V CDR1 and CDR2: DFQATT, SNEGSKA (reference sequence). The V segment lost 5 bases and the J segment 4 bases; nucleotides outside the gene matches: 6. DNA for the CDR3: TGCAGTGCTGAACGAACTAGCGGGGGGTACAATGAGCAGTTCTTC. Translating it yields CSAERTSGGYNEQFF.

This clonotype was counted at least ten times. The chain recombines TRBV28 with TRBJ2-5; D unclear. The V gene lost 9 bases and the J gene lost 9 bases, with 14 bases spanning the gap. The CDR3 consists of 11 residues. Per the germline V gene, CDR1 is MDHEN and CDR2 is SYDVKM. Written as DNA, the CDR3 is TGTGCCAGTGGGTTAGGATGGGCCCAGTACTTC. This codes for CASGLGWAQYF.

Many counts were recorded for this clonotype. This chain joins TRBV11-2 and TRBJ2-7; the D call may be TRBD1 or TRBD2 (5 bases each). CDR3 length: 18 amino acids. The V end lost 5 bases, the J end lost 0 bases, and 23 bases lay between the germline ends. The germline V gene has CDR1 SGHAT and CDR2 FQNNGV. The DNA for the CDR3 is TGTGCCAGCAGCCCCGTGAATCGTCCCAGGGAGAGCTCCTACGAGCAGTACTTC. Residues: CASSPVNRPRESSYEQYF.

This clonotype occurred many times. The J gene is TRBJ2-7, the V gene TRBV27; 7 positions match TRBD1. The length of the CDR3 is 16 residues. The V gene's germline CDR1 is MNHEY and CDR2 SMNVEV (reference sequence). Unmatched junction bases numbered 5, after V lost 0 bases and J lost 0 bases. The CDR3 DNA sequence: TGTGCCAGCAGTTTATCCCAGGGGGACCGCTCCTACGAGCAGTACTTC. This gives the protein CASSLSQGDRSYEQYF.

The rearrangement uses TRBV4-3 and TRBJ2-5; D remains ambiguous. V lost 0 bases and J lost 0, with 8 bases in between. Germline lookup yields CDR1 LGHNA and CDR2 YSLEER. This CDR3 is built from 15 residues. The CDR3 DNA sequence: TGCGCCAGCAGCCAAGATTTTACGGACCAAGAGACCCAGTACTTC. This gives the protein CASSQDFTDQETQYF.

This clonotype has at least ten counts. The chain uses TRBV28 and TRBJ2-7; D might be TRBD1 (6 bases). V lost 3 bases and J 0 bases, leaving 9 bases between the germline ends. This CDR3 comprises 14 residues. CDR1 is MDHEN and CDR2 is SYDVKM in the germline V gene. This CDR3 is CASSFMGHSYEQYF. Here the CDR3 DNA reads TGTGCCAGCAGTTTTATGGGACACTCCTACGAGCAGTACTTC.

J is TRBJ2-7 and V is TRBV25-1; possibly TRBD1 for D (5 bases). CDR3 length: 14 amino acids. Germline V gene sequence: CDR1 MGHDK, CDR2 SYGVNS. V gave up 5 bases and J gave up 0 bases, with 11 bases separating them. The CDR3 loop reads CASSSTESSYEQYF. CDR3 coding DNA: TGTGCCAGCAGTTCGACAGAAAGCTCCTACGAGCAGTACTTC.

This clonotype was observed many times. V usage is TRBV4-3 and J usage is TRBJ2-3, with 12 bases lining up with TRBD2. V lost 0 bases to trimming and J lost 7 bases; unmatched junction nucleotides: 14. The CDR3 runs 19 residues. The germline CDR1 and CDR2 sequences are LGHNA and YSLEER. For the CDR3, the DNA is TGCGCCAGCAGCCAAGAGGGTCCCTGGACTAGCGGGGCGGCTCATACGCAGTATTTT. It specifies CASSQEGPWTSGAAHTQYF.

The chain links TRBV12-3 or TRBV12-4 to TRBJ2-1; TRBD2 matches at 8 bases. CDR3 size: 17 residues. This chain's CDR3 is CTCCLARQRELVSEQFF. CDR3 nucleotides: TGTACCTGCTGTTTAGCGCGTCAGCGGGAGTTGGTCAGTGAGCAGTTCTTC.